This T cell receptor (beta chain) was sequenced for a study of blood T cell repertoires in COVID-19. Overall study context: PBMCs, B-cell-depleted T cells, or T cells were the source of the cDNA or gDNA that made up the material.

V was shortened by 6 bases and J by 2 bases, with 11 bases between the two germline ends. This CDR3 region has 13 residues. CDR1 is SGHRS and CDR2 is YFSETQ in the germline V gene. Authors' analysis steps: Amplifying reference gene primers gave estimates of nucleated cell counts. Clones were sequenced by immunoSEQ multiplex PCR, and TCRdb holds only the in-frame ones, with some missing. That table furnishes V, J and clone size, whereas the DNA furnished D and trimming. The data contain around 130,000 clones, 82% of them singletons. The genes are TRBV5-1 and TRBJ1-2; perhaps TRBD1 as D (5 bases). The source of this sequence is a woman in her sixties or seventies with acute or convalescent COVID-19. Input material: peripheral blood. CDR3: CASTSGGNYGYTF. The CDR3 DNA is TGCGCCAGCACCTCCGGGGGGAACTATGGCTACACCTTC.